What follows are 21 T cell receptor beta chains derived from one specimen sequenced in a study of T cells expressing NK-cell markers (dated by TCRdb to the early 2020s). Library preparation employed 5' RACE. Sequencing took place on an Illumina HiSeq 2000. TCRdb reprocessed the reads into one record per CDR3 protein sequence, lacking DNA. The sample table holds approximately 420,000 distinct CDR3 sequences. Roughly a tenth of the sample rests with the top ten. The sample was blood T cells: a sorted CD56 or NKG2C T cell subset, CD4+ or CD8+ T cells, or bulk PBMC T cells (not recorded which). All receptors derive from a woman aged 45 to 65 in good health. Donor details come from another sample of the same person, matched by shared clones.

CDR3 amino acids: CSAILAGAKNIQYF. The chain joins TRBV20-1 to TRBJ2-4; lacking DNA, the TRBD2 call made by TCRdb goes unchecked. This CDR3 contains 14 residues. Germline V gene data show CDR1 as DFQATT and CDR2 as SNEGSKA (reference sequence).

This chain links TRBV20-1 with TRBJ2-3. CDR1 is DFQATT and CDR2 is SNEGSKA in the germline V gene (reference sequence). This CDR3 comprises 15 residues. The CDR3 here is CSAYSAFPSTDTQYF.

The gene calls are TRBV12-3 or TRBV12-4 and TRBJ2-7. This CDR3 comprises 14 residues. The CDR3 region is CASSFSGGADEQYF.

This chain joins TRBV27 and TRBJ2-3; lacking DNA, the TRBD2 call made by TCRdb goes unchecked. The CDR3 is 15 residues long. The germline CDR1 and CDR2 sequences are MNHEY and SMNVEV (reference sequence). The CDR3 sequence: CASRGRTGGRDTQYF.

This sequence joins TRBV6-5 and TRBJ1-1. This CDR3 has 13 residues. Germline lookup yields CDR1 MNHEY and CDR2 SVGAGI. CDR3 sequence reads: CASRSSMNTEAFF.

The genes are TRBV24-1 and TRBJ2-5; TCRdb outputs TRBD1, but without DNA this stays unchecked. CDR1 KGHDR and CDR2 SFDVKD come from the germline V gene. CDR3 size: 16 residues. CDR3 loop: CATSDSDRGYQETQYF.

The chain carries TRBV6-5 and TRBJ2-3. The CDR3 consists of 14 residues. Germline V gene lookup returns CDR1 MNHEY and CDR2 SVGAGI. CDR3 amino acids: CASSYSASTDTQYF.

This rearrangement joins TRBV20-1 to TRBJ2-1. Germline V gives CDR1 DFQATT, CDR2 SNEGSKA (reference sequence). This CDR3 is 12 amino acids long. CDR3: CSALREVDEQFF.

The chain carries TRBV2 and TRBJ2-7; checking the TCRdb D call of TRBD1 is not possible without DNA. The V gene's germline CDR1 is SNHLY and CDR2 FYNNEI. CDR3 length equals 14 residues. CDR3 sequence reads: CASSGTGGAYEQYF.

CDR3 amino acids: CASSLHTSGTTGELFF. V is TRBV13 and J is TRBJ2-2. CDR3 size: 16 residues. The germline CDR1 and CDR2 sequences are PRHDT and FYEKMQ (reference sequence).

The chain carries TRBV7-6 and TRBJ2-3; no DNA is available, so the TRBD2 call from TCRdb remains unchecked. Per germline, CDR1 SGHVS and CDR2 FNYEAQ. This CDR3 comprises 16 residues. Here the CDR3 reads CASSLRDGPNTDTQYF.

The chain is built from TRBV14 and TRBJ2-5; the TCRdb call, TRBD1, lacks DNA for checking. Per germline, CDR1 SGHDN and CDR2 FVKESK. The CDR3 totals 16 residues. Here the CDR3 reads CASSQDYGTGGETQYF.

The V and J genes are TRBV20-1 and TRBJ2-5; without DNA, the TCRdb call of TRBD1 cannot be checked. CDR3 length equals 12 residues. The germline V gene has CDR1 DFQATT and CDR2 SNEGSKA (reference sequence). CDR3 residues: CSARVPPETQYF.

The genes are TRBV5-1 and TRBJ2-2; TCRdb designates TRBD1, a call that cannot be tested without DNA. CDR3 length: 18 amino acids. Germline V CDR1 and CDR2: SGHRS, YFSETQ. Here the CDR3 reads CASSATGIRRLDTGELFF.

The rearrangement links TRBV10-2 to TRBJ2-1. From germline, CDR1 is WSHSY and CDR2 SAAADI. The CDR3 totals 16 residues. CDR3 residues: CASSESPSALVSEQFF.

The rearrangement uses TRBV6-5 and TRBJ2-7; TCRdb reports TRBD2, a call that lacks DNA to check it against. CDR3 length: 16 amino acids. The germline gives CDR1 MNHEY, CDR2 SVGAGI. CDR3 region: CASSHLPSGNPYEQYF.

The chain carries TRBV14 and TRBJ2-1; as DNA is missing, the TRBD1 call by TCRdb cannot be tested. Germline CDR1 and CDR2: SGHDN and FVKESK. This CDR3 has 15 residues. The chain's CDR3 is CASSQRRDHYNEQFF.

J is TRBJ1-4 and V is TRBV5-1. This CDR3 has 16 residues. CDR1 is SGHRS, CDR2 YFSETQ, per germline. CDR3 protein: CASSLDHSATNEKLFF.

CDR3 protein: CASSFGRSQHF. The V gene is TRBV6-2 or TRBV6-3, the J gene TRBJ1-5; TCRdb selects TRBD1, and the lack of DNA leaves this call unchecked. The CDR3 length is 11 residues. The V gene's germline CDR1 is MNHEY and CDR2 SVGEGT.

The rearrangement joins TRBV11-2 to TRBJ2-2; TCRdb returns TRBD2, unconfirmable since there is no DNA. The CDR3 runs to 17 residues. In germline, CDR1 is SGHAT, CDR2 FQNNGV. CDR3 sequence reads: CASSFRLAGEPGGELFF. Supplemented by reference TRBV11-2 and TRBJ2-2, the full variable domain reads EAGVAQSPRYKIIEKRQSVAFWCNPISGHATLYWYQQILGQGPKLLIQFQNNGVVDDSQLPKDRFSAERLKGVDSTLKIQPAKLEDSAVYLCASSFRLAGEPGGELFFGEGSRLTVL.

The genes are TRBV24-1 and TRBJ2-1; TCRdb's assignment of TRBD1 cannot be checked, as there is no DNA. The CDR3 consists of 16 residues. In germline, CDR1 is KGHDR, CDR2 SFDVKD. This CDR3 reads CATPTSGSISYNEQFF.